This passage covers 9 T cell receptor beta chains from one sample sequenced in a study of T cell responses to AZD1222 COVID-19 vaccine. Measured with immunoSEQ multiplex PCR; TCRdb has only the in-frame clones, and not every one. The table shows around 89,000 clones, with about 89% occurring only once. The sequencing here drew on peripheral blood, taken 28 days after the second AZD1222 dose. The source of these receptors is an adult who received the AZD1222 COVID-19 vaccine.

In regard to this clone: Within the sample, other DNA sequences also encode this same CDR3. The genes are TRBV6-5 and TRBJ1-5, with unresolved D. Germline values: CDR1 MNHEY, CDR2 SVGAGI. V was clipped by 2 bases and J by 2 bases, with 4 bases between them. The CDR3 sequence is 13 residues long. CDR3 loop: CASSYRGNQPQHF. The DNA for the CDR3 is TGTGCCAGCAGTTACCGGGGCAATCAGCCCCAGCATTTT.

Only one count was recorded for this clone. The rearrangement joins TRBV9 to TRBJ2-3, with D tentatively TRBD1 or TRBD2 (5 bases each). CDR1 is SGDLS, CDR2 YYNGEE, per germline. Trimming took off 0 bases at V and 2 bases at J, with 7 bases between the two ends. This CDR3 has 14 amino acids. The CDR3 DNA follows: TGTGCCAGCAGCGTAGGGGGGTTCACAGATACGCAGTATTTT. It is translated as CASSVGGFTDTQYF. The full variable domain, its missing parts supplied by reference TRBV9 and TRBJ2-3, is DSGVTQTPKHLITATGQRVTLRCSPRSGDLSVYWYQQSLDQGLQFLIQYYNGEERAKGNILERFSAQQFPDLHSELNLSSLELGDSALYFCASSVGGFTDTQYFGPGTRLTVL.

This clone was seen only a few times. The rearrangement uses TRBV30 and TRBJ1-1; a weak D match, TRBD1 (5 bases). The germline gives CDR1 GTSNPN, CDR2 SVGIG (reference sequence). The CDR3 runs to 14 residues. V lost 3 bases and J 1 base, leaving 12 bases between the germline ends. Here the CDR3 reads CAWRGVGTNTEAFF. CDR3 bases: TGTGCCTGGAGAGGGGTGGGGACGAACACTGAAGCTTTCTTT.

V gene TRBV7-9 combines with J gene TRBJ1-1; no clear D gene. V lost 5 bases and J lost 1, with 11 bases in between. The CDR3 sequence is 14 residues long. Germline V lookup: CDR1 SEHNR, CDR2 FQNEAQ (reference sequence). As DNA, the CDR3 is TGTGCCAGCAGCCTAATTAATACGAACACTGAAGCTTTCTTT. Its translation: CASSLINTNTEAFF. Full variable domain (outside the CDR3, taken from reference TRBV7-9 and TRBJ1-1): DTGVSQNPRHKITKRGQNVTFRCDPISEHNRLYWYRQTLGQGPEFLTYFQNEAQLEKSRLLSDRFSAERPKGSFSTLEIQRTEQGDSAMYLCASSLINTNTEAFFGQGTRLTVV.

The V gene is TRBV5-8, the J gene TRBJ1-2; no clear D gene. CDR3 length equals 19 residues. Trimming shortened V by 2 bases and J by 8 bases, and 31 bases separated the two germline ends. The germline V gene encodes CDR1 SGHTS and CDR2 YDEGEE. CDR3 region: CASSFGLRGRERTRGGYTF. CDR3 nucleotides: TGTGCCAGCAGCTTTGGGCTTCGCGGTCGGGAAAGGACCCGTGGCGGCTACACCTTC.

CDR3 residues: CASSPVGTKNTEAFF. The CDR3 bases are TGTGCCAGCAGCCCAGTGGGGACCAAGAACACTGAAGCTTTCTTT. The chain joins TRBV14 to TRBJ1-1, with D possibly being TRBD1 (5 bases). The CDR3 is 15 residues long. V shed 4 bases and J shed 1 base, with 13 bases lying between them. CDR1 and CDR2 (germline): SGHDN, FVKESK.

The chain couples TRBV30 to TRBJ1-4, with D uncertain. The CDR3 runs 14 residues. Per the germline V gene, CDR1 is GTSNPN and CDR2 is SVGIG (reference sequence). V was clipped by 2 bases and J by 8 bases, with 15 bases between them. For the CDR3, the DNA is TGTGCCTGGAGTACGGCAGGTTCGGGAGAAAAACTGTTTTTT. Its protein is CAWSTAGSGEKLFF.

The chain uses TRBV27 and TRBJ1-2; D unclear. The length of the CDR3 is 14 residues. Germline values: CDR1 MNHEY, CDR2 SMNVEV (reference sequence). V lost 4 bases and J 0 bases, leaving 9 bases between the germline ends. In DNA, the CDR3 is TGTGCCAGCAGTTCCCCGACCACTAACTATGGCTACACCTTC. Its translation: CASSSPTTNYGYTF.

This chain connects TRBV29-1 to TRBJ2-2; D not certain. This CDR3 is built from 13 residues. CDR1 is SQVTM, CDR2 ANQGSEA, per germline. The germline V and J ends were trimmed by 4 bases and 4 bases, with 10 bases remaining between them. CDR3 nucleotides: TGCAGCGTTGTTAGGGCTGGCACCGGGGAGCTGTTTTTT. Its translation: CSVVRAGTGELFF.